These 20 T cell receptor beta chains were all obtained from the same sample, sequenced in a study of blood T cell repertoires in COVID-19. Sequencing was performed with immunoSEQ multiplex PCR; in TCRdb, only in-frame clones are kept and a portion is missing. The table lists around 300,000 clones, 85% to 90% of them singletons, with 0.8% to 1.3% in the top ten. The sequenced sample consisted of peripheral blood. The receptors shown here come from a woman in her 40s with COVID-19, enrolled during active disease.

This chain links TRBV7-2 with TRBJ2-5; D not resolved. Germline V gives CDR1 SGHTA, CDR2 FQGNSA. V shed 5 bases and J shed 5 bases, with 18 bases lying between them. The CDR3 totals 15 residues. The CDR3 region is CASSQQLTPWETQYF. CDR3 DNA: TGTGCCAGCAGCCAACAGTTAACCCCTTGGGAGACCCAGTACTTC.

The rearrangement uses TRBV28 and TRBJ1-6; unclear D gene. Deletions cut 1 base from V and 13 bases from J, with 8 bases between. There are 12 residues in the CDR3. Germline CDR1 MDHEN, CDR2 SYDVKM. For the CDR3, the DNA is TGTGCCAGCAGTTTATCGGGGTCCCCCCTCCACTTT. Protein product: CASSLSGSPLHF.

CDR3 bases: TGTGCCAGCAGCCCCTACAGGGGAAAGCCCTACAATGAGCAGTTCTTC. Protein sequence: CASSPYRGKPYNEQFF. The genes are TRBV7-9 and TRBJ2-1, with 7 nucleotides matching TRBD1. The CDR3 runs 16 residues. Germline CDR1 reads SEHNR; CDR2 reads FQNEAQ (reference sequence). Trimming cost V 5 bases and J 2 bases; bases outside gene matches: 9.

In DNA, the CDR3 is TGTGCCACATCCCTTGAGGTATCAGAGACCCAGTACTTC. Its protein is CATSLEVSETQYF. The chain combines TRBV19 with TRBJ2-5; the D is unclear. Trimming cost V 10 bases and J 4 bases, with 16 bases left between them. Germline loops: CDR1 LNHDA, CDR2 SQIVND (reference sequence). The CDR3 is 13 residues long. The whole variable domain, remainder taken from reference TRBV19 and TRBJ2-5, is DGGITQSPKYLFRKEGQNVTLSCEQNLNHDAMYWYRQDPGQGLRLIYYSQIVNDFQKGDIAEGYSVSREKKESFPLTVTSAQKNPTAFYLCATSLEVSETQYFGPGTRLLVL.

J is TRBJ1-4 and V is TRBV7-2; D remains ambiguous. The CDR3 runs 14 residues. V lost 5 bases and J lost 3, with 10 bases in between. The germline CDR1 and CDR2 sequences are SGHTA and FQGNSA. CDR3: CASSGQVSNEKLFF. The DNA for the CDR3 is TGTGCCAGCAGCGGCCAGGTTTCTAATGAAAAACTGTTTTTT.

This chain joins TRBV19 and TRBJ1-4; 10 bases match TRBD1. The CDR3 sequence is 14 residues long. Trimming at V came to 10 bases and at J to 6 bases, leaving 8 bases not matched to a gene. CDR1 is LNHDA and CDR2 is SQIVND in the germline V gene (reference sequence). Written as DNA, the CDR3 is TGTGCCACAGGACAGGGGGACGCGCATGAAAAACTGTTTTTT. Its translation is CATGQGDAHEKLFF.

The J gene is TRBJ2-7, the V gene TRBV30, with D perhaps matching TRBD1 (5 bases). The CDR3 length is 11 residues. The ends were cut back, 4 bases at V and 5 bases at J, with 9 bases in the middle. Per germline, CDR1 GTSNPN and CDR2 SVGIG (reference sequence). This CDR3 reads CAWKARDEQYF. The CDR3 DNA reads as TGTGCCTGGAAAGCCAGGGACGAGCAGTACTTC.

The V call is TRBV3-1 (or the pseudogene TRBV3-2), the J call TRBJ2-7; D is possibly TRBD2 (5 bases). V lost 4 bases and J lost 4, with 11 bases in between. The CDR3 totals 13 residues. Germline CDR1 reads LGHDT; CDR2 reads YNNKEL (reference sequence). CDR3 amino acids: CASSLLAGYEQYF. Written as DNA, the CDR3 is TGTGCCAGCAGCCTGCTCGCGGGTTACGAGCAGTACTTC.

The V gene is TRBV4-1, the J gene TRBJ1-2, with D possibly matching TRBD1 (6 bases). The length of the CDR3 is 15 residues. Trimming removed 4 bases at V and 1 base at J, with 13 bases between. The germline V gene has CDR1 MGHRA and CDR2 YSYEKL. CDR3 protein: CASSPGDGINYGYTF. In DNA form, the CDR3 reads TGCGCCAGCAGCCCAGGGGACGGAATTAACTATGGCTACACCTTC.

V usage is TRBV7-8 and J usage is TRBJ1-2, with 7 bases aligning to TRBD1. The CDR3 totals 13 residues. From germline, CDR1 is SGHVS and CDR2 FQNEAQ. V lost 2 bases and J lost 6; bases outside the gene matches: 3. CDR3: CASSLRQGHGYTF. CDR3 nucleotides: TGTGCCAGCAGCTTACGACAGGGCCATGGCTACACCTTC. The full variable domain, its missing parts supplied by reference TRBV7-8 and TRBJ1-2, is GAGVSQSPRYKVAKRGQDVALRCDPISGHVSLFWYQQALGQGPEFLTYFQNEAQLDKSGLPSDRFFAERPEGSVSTLKIQRTQQEDSAVYLCASSLRQGHGYTFGSGTRLTVV.

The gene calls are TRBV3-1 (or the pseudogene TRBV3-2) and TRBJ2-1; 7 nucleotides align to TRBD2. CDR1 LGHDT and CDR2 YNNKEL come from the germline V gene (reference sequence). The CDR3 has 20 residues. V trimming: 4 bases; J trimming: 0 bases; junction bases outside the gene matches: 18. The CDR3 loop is CASSPRPRVAGTNSYNEQFF. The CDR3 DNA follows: TGTGCCAGCAGCCCCCGGCCTAGGGTGGCAGGGACTAACTCCTACAATGAGCAGTTCTTC.

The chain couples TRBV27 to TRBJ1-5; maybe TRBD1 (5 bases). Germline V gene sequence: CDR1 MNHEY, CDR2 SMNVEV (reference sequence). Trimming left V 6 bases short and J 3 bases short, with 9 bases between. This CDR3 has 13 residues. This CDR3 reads CASRWGDNQPQHF. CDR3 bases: TGTGCCAGCAGGTGGGGGGACAATCAGCCCCAGCATTTT.

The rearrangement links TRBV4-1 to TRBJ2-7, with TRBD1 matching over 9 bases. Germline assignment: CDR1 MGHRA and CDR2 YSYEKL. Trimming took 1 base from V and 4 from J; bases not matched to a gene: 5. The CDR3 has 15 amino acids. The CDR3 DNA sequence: TGCGCCAGCAGCCAAGTGGACAGGGGCTCTTACGAGCAGTACTTC. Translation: CASSQVDRGSYEQYF.

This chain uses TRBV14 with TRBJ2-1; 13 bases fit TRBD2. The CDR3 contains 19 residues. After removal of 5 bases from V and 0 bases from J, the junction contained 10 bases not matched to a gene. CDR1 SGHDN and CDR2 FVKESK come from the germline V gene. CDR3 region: CASSGGRLAGGSSYNEQFF. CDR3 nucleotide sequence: TGTGCCAGCAGCGGGGGGAGACTAGCGGGAGGAAGCTCCTACAATGAGCAGTTCTTC.

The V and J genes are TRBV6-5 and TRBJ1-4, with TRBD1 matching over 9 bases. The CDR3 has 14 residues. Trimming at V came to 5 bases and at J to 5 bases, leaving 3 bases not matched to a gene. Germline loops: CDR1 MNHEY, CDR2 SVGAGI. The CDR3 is CASSKDRGNEKLFF. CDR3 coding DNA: TGTGCCAGCAGTAAGGACAGGGGAAATGAAAAACTGTTTTTT.

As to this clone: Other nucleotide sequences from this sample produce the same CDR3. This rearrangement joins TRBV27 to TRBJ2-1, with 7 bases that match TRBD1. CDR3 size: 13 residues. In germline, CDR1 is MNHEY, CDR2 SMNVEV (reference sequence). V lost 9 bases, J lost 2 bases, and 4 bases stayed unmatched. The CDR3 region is CASRQGAYNEQFF. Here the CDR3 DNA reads TGTGCCAGTCGACAGGGAGCCTACAATGAGCAGTTCTTC.

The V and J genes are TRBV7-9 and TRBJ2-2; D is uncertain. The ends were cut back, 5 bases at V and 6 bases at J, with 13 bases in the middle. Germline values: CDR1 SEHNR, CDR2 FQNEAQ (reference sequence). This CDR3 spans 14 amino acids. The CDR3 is CASSDTYKAGELFF. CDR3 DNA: TGTGCCAGCAGCGACACGTATAAGGCCGGGGAGCTGTTTTTT. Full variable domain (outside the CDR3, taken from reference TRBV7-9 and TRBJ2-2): DTGVSQNPRHKITKRGQNVTFRCDPISEHNRLYWYRQTLGQGPEFLTYFQNEAQLEKSRLLSDRFSAERPKGSFSTLEIQRTEQGDSAMYLCASSDTYKAGELFFGEGSRLTVL.

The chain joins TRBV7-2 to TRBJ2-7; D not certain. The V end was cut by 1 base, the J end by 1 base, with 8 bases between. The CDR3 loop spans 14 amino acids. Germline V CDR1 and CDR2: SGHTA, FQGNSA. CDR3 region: CASSLEVGSYEQYF. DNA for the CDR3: TGTGCCAGCAGCTTAGAAGTCGGGTCCTACGAGCAGTACTTC.

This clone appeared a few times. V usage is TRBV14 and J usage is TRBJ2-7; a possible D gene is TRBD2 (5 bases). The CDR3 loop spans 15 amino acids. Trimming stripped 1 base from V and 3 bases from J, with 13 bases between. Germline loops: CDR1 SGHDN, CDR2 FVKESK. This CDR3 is CASSQGVGARYEQYF. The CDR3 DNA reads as TGTGCCAGCAGCCAAGGGGTGGGAGCTCGCTACGAGCAGTACTTC. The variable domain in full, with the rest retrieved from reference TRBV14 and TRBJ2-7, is EAGVTQFPSHSVIEKGQTVTLRCDPISGHDNLYWYRRVMGKEIKFLLHFVKESKQDESGMPNNRFLAERTGGTYSTLKVQPAELEDSGVYFCASSQGVGARYEQYFGPGTRLTVT.

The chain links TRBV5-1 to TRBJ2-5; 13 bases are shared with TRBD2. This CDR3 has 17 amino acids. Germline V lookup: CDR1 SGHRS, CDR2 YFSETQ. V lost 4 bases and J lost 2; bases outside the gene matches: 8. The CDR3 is CASSPWTSGSRQETQYF. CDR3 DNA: TGCGCCAGCAGCCCCTGGACTAGCGGGAGTCGGCAAGAGACCCAGTACTTC.